This TCR beta chain was observed in a study of tumor T cells in aggressive B-cell lymphoma. The data were produced by immunoSEQ multiplex PCR, yet TCRdb's version contains in-frame clones alone and is incomplete. The table lists 10,000 or so clones, about 88% of them singletons. Sequences were obtained from tumor tissue. The sequence derives from an adult with diffuse large B cell lymphoma.

The DNA for the CDR3 is TGTGCCAGCTCACTTTCGACAGGGATAGCTGGGGCCAACGTCCTGACTTTC. Its translation is CASSLSTGIAGANVLTF. This sequence joins TRBV18 and TRBJ2-6, with TRBD1 matching over 7 bases. CDR1 and CDR2 from the germline V gene are KGHSH and LQKENI. This CDR3 has 17 amino acids. The J segment lost 2 bases and the V segment lost 4 bases, leaving 8 bases of the junction unmatched.